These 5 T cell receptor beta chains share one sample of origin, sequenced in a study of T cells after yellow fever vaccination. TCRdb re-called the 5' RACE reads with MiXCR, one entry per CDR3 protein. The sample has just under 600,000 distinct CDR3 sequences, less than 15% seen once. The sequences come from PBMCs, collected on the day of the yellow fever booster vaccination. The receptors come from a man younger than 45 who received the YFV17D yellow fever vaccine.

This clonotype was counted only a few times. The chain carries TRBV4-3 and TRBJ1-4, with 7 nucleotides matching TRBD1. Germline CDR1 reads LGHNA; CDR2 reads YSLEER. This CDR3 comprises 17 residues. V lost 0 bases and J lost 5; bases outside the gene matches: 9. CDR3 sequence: CASSQDLTGTANEKLFF. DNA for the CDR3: TGCGCCAGCAGCCAAGATTTAACAGGGACAGCGAATGAAAAACTGTTTTTT.

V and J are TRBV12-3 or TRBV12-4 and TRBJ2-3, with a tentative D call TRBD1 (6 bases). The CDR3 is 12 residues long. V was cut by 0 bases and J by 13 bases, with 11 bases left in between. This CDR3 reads CASSLAGALKYF. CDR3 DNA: TGTGCCAGCAGTTTAGCGGGGGCACTTAAGTATTTT.

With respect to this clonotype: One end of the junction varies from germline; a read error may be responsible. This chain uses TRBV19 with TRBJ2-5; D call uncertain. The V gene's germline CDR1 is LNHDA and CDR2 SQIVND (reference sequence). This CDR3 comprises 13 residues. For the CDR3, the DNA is TGTGCCTGTAGTAAGGACCGTGTGGGGACCCAGTACTTC. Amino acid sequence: CACSKDRVGTQYF.

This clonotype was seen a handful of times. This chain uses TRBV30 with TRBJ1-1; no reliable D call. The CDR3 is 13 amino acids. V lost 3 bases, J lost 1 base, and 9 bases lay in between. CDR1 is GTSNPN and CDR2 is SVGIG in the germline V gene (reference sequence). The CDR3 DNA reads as TGTGCCTGGAGCATAGACACGAACACTGAAGCTTTCTTT. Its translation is CAWSIDTNTEAFF.

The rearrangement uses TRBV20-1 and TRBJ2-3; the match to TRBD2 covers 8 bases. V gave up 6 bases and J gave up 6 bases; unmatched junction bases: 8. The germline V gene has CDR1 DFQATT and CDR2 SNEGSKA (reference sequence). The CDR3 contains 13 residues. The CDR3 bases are TGCAGTGCCGAGCGGGAGAGGGGTGATACGCAGTATTTT. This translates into CSAERERGDTQYF.